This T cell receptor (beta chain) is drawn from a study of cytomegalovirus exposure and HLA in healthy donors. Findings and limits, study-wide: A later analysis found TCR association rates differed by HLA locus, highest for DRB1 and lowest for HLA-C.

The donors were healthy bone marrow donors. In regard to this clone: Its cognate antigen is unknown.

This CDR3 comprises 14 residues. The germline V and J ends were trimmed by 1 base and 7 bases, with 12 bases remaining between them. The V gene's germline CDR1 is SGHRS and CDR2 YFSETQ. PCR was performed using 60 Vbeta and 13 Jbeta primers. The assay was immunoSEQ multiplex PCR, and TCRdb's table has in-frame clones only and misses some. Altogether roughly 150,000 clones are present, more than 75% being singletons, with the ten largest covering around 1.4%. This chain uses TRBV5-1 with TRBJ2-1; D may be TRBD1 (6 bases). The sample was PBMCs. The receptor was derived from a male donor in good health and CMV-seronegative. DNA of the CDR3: TGCGCCAGCAGCTTGTCGGGAACAGGGAATGAGCAGTTCTTC. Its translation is CASSLSGTGNEQFF. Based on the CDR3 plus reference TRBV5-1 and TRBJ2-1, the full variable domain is KAGVTQTPRYLIKTRGQQVTLSCSPISGHRSVSWYQQTPGQGLQFLFEYFSETQRNKGNFPGRFSGRQFSNSRSEMNVSTLELGDSALYLCASSLSGTGNEQFFGPGTRLTVL.